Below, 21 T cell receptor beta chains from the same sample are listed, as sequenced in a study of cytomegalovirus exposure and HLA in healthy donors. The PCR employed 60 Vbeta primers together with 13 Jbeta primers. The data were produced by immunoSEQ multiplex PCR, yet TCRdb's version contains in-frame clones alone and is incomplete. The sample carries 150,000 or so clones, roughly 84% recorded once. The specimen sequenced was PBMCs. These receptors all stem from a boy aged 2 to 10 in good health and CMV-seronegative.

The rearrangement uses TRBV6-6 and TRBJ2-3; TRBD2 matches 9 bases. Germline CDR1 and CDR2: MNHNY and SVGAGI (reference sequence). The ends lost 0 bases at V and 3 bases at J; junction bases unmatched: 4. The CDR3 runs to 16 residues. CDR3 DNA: TGTGCCAGCAGTTACTCGGCTAGCGGGATGACAGATACGCAGTATTTT. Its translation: CASSYSASGMTDTQYF.

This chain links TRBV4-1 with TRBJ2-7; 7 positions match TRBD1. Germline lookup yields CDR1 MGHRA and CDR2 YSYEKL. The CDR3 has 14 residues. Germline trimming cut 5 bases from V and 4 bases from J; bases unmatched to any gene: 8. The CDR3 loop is CASSFPGQTYEQYF. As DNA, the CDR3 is TGCGCCAGCAGCTTTCCGGGACAGACTTACGAGCAGTACTTC.

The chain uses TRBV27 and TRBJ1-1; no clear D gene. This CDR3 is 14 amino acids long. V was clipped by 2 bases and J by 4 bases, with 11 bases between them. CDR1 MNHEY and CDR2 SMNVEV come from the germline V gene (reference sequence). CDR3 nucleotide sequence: TGTGCCAGCAGTTTACGTGCCGGGGTCACTGAAGCTTTCTTT. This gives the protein CASSLRAGVTEAFF.

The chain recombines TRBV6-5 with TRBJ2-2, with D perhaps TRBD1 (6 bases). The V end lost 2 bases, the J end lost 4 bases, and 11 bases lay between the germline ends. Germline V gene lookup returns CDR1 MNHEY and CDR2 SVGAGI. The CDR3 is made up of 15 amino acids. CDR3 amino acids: CASSYITGPTGELFF. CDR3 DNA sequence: TGTGCCAGCAGTTACATCACAGGGCCCACCGGGGAGCTGTTTTTT.

Here the CDR3 reads CASSEGQGTNEQYF. In nucleotides, the CDR3 is TGTGCCAGCAGCGAGGGACAGGGGACGAACGAGCAGTACTTC. The chain recombines TRBV4-2 with TRBJ2-7; 10 bases map to TRBD1. This CDR3 is 14 amino acids long. J lost 5 bases, V lost 5 bases, and 6 bases had no gene match. Germline V gene data show CDR1 as LGHNA and CDR2 as YNFKEQ.

CDR3 region: CASSYGLAGVSNEQFF. The CDR3 region has the DNA TGTGCCAGCAGCTACGGACTAGCGGGAGTTAGTAATGAGCAGTTCTTC. This chain links TRBV9 with TRBJ2-1, with 13 bases fitting TRBD2. The CDR3 length is 16 residues. V lost 4 bases, J lost 7 bases, and 8 bases stayed unmatched. CDR1 SGDLS and CDR2 YYNGEE come from the germline V gene.

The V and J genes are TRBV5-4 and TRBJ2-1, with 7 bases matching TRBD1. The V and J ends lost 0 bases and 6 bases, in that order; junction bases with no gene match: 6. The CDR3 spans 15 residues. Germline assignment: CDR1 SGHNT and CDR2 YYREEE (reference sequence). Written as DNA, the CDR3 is TGTGCCAGCAGCTTGGAAAGGACAGGACCCAATGAGCAGTTCTTC. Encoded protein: CASSLERTGPNEQFF.

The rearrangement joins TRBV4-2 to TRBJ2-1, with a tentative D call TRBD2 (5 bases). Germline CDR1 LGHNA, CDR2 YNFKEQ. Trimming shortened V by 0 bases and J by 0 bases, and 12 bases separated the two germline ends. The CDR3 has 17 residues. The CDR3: CASSQDWSGSSYNEQFF. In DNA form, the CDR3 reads TGTGCCAGCAGCCAAGATTGGTCGGGGAGCTCCTACAATGAGCAGTTCTTC.

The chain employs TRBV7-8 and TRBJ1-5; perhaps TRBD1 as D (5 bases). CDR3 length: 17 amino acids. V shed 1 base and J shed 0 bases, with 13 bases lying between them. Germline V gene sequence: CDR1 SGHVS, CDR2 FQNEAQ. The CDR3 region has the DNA TGTGCCAGCAGCTTAGTAGGGGCCCCCAGTAGCAATCAGCCCCAGCATTTT. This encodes CASSLVGAPSSNQPQHF.

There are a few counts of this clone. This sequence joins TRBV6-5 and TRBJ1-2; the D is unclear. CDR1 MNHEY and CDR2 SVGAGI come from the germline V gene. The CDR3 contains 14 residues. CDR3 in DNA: TGTCCTACAGCAACGAGAGGAGGCGGCGATGGCTACACCTTC. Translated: CPTATRGGGDGYTF.

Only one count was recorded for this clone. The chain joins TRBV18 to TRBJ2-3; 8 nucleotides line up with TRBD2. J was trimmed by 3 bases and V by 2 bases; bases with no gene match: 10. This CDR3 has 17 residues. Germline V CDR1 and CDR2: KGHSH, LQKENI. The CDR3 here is CASSPGAGGVGTDTQYF. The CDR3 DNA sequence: TGTGCCAGCTCACCAGGGGCGGGAGGAGTCGGTACAGATACGCAGTATTTT.

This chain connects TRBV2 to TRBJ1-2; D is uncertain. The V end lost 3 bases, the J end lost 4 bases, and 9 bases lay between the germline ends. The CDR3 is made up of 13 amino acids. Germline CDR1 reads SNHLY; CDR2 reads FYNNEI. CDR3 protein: CASSEERAYGYTF. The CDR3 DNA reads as TGTGCCAGCAGTGAGGAGAGGGCCTATGGCTACACCTTC.

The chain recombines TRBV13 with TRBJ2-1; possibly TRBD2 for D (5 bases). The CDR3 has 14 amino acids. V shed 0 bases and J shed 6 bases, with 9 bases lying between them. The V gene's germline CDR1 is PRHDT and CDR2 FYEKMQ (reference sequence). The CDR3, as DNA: TGTGCCAGCAGCTTAGGAGCGGCGGTCAATGAGCAGTTCTTC. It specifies CASSLGAAVNEQFF.

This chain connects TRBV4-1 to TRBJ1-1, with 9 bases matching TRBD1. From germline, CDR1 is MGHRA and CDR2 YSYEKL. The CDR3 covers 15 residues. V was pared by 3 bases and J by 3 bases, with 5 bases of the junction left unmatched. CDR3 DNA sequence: TGCGCCAGCAGCCATGTACAGGGGGCGGACACTGAAGCTTTCTTT. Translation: CASSHVQGADTEAFF.

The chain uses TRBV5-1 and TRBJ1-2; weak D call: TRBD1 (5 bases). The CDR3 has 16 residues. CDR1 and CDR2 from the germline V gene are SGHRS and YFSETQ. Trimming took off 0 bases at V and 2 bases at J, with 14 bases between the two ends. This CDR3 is CASSLVAGLENYGYTF. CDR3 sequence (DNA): TGCGCCAGCAGCTTGGTGGCAGGGCTCGAGAACTATGGCTACACCTTC.

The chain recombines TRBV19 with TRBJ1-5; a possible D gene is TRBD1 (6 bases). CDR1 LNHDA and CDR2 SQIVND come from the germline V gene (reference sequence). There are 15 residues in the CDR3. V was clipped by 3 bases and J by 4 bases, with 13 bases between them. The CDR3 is CASSMPRGANQPQHF. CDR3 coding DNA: TGTGCCAGTAGTATGCCCAGGGGCGCTAATCAGCCCCAGCATTTT. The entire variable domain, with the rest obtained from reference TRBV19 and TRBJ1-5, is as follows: DGGITQSPKYLFRKEGQNVTLSCEQNLNHDAMYWYRQDPGQGLRLIYYSQIVNDFQKGDIAEGYSVSREKKESFPLTVTSAQKNPTAFYLCASSMPRGANQPQHFGDGTRLSIL.

CDR3 sequence reads: CASSLDRPDEQYF. The CDR3 bases are TGCGCCAGCAGCTTGGACAGACCTGACGAGCAGTACTTC. The chain couples TRBV5-1 to TRBJ2-7; D uncertain. The length of the CDR3 is 13 residues. CDR1 SGHRS and CDR2 YFSETQ come from the germline V gene. Trimming stripped 0 bases from V and 5 bases from J, with 9 bases between.

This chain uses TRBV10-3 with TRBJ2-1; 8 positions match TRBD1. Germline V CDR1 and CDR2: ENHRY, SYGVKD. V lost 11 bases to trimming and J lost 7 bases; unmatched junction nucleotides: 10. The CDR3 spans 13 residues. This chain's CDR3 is CASQDRVGNEQFF. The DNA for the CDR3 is TGTGCCTCCCAGGACAGGGTGGGGAATGAGCAGTTCTTC.

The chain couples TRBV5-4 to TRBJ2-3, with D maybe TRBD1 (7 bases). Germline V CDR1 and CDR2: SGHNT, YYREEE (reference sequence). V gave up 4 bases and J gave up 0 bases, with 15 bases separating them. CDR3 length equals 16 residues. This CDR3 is CASSPRQGLSTDTQYF. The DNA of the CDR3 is TGTGCCAGCAGCCCTAGACAGGGACTTAGCACAGATACGCAGTATTTT.

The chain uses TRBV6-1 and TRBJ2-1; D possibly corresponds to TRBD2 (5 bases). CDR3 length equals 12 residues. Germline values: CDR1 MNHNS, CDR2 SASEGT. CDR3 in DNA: TGTGCGGTTGAGGGATTCTACAATGAGCAGTTCTTC. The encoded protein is CAVEGFYNEQFF.

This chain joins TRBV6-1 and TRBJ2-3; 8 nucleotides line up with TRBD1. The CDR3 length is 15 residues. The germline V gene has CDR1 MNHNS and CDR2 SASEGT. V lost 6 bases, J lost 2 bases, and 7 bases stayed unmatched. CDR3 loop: CASRFDRGLTDTQYF. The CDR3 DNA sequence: TGTGCCAGCAGATTCGACAGGGGCCTCACAGATACGCAGTATTTT.